These T cell receptor beta chains were read from a single sample in a study of CD8 T cells in ankylosing spondylitis. TCRdb fed the 5' RACE reads into MiXCR, producing one record per CDR3 protein. The sample records hundreds of thousands of distinct CDR3 sequences, roughly 27% being singletons. Sequenced material: blood, either unsorted or a sorted T cell fraction (not recorded which). Receptors were obtained from a male donor with ankylosing spondylitis. The CDR3 runs from the conserved cysteine through the conserved F or W. The D gene is left open where the match is weak. Only some rows state a clone size, as once, few, many or a class for expanded clones.

v_call: TRBV7-2; j_call: TRBJ1-5; clone_size: -; d_call: TRBD1; cdr3_aa: CASSSDGQGHQPQHF; cdr3_nt: TGTGCCAGCAGCTCCGACGGACAGGGCCATCAGCCCCAGCATTTT
v_call: TRBV3-1; j_call: TRBJ1-2; clone_size: -; d_call: TRBD1; cdr3_aa: CASSRQGLNGYTF; cdr3_nt: TGTGCCAGCAGCCGACAGGGATTAAATGGCTACACCTTC
v_call: TRBV5-1; j_call: TRBJ1-2; clone_size: -; d_call: TRBD1; cdr3_aa: CASSDQTGVRYTF; cdr3_nt: TGCGCCAGCAGCGATCAAACAGGGGTTCGCTACACCTTC
v_call: TRBV28; j_call: TRBJ1-3; clone_size: once; d_call: TRBD1; cdr3_aa: CASSWGQSSGNTIYF; cdr3_nt: TGTGCCAGCAGTTGGGGACAGAGCTCTGGAAACACCATATATTTT
v_call: TRBV2; j_call: TRBJ2-5; clone_size: -; d_call: -; cdr3_aa: CASSKNIQETQYF; cdr3_nt: TGTGCCAGCAGTAAAAACATCCAAGAGACCCAGTACTTC
v_call: TRBV5-1; j_call: TRBJ2-1; clone_size: -; d_call: -; cdr3_aa: CASGEAEQFF; cdr3_nt: TGCGCCAGCGGGGAGGCGGAGCAGTTCTTC
v_call: TRBV12-3/TRBV12-4; j_call: TRBJ1-2; clone_size: -; d_call: -; cdr3_aa: CASSLGLGFYGYTF; cdr3_nt: TGTGCCAGCAGTTTAGGGTTAGGGTTTTATGGCTACACCTTC
v_call: TRBV12-3/TRBV12-4; j_call: TRBJ1-5; clone_size: few; d_call: -; cdr3_aa: CASSSGQGLNQPQHF; cdr3_nt: TGTGCCAGCAGTTCGGGGCAGGGTCTCAATCAGCCCCAGCATTTT
v_call: TRBV7-6; j_call: TRBJ1-4; clone_size: few; d_call: -; cdr3_aa: CASSSGTENEKLFF; cdr3_nt: TGTGCCAGCAGCTCCGGGACGGAGAATGAAAAACTGTTTTTT
v_call: TRBV6-1; j_call: TRBJ1-1; clone_size: few; d_call: -; cdr3_aa: CASSESGWQGLGAFF; cdr3_nt: TGTGCCAGCAGTGAAAGCGGTTGGCAGGGTCTCGGGGCTTTCTTT
v_call: TRBV2; j_call: TRBJ2-3; clone_size: few; d_call: -; cdr3_aa: CASTQELTDTQYF; cdr3_nt: TGTGCCAGCACCCAAGAGCTCACAGATACGCAGTATTTT
v_call: TRBV5-4; j_call: TRBJ2-1; clone_size: -; d_call: TRBD2; cdr3_aa: CASSLGTNNNEQFF; cdr3_nt: TGTGCCAGCAGCCTTGGGACTAACAACAATGAGCAGTTCTTC
v_call: TRBV5-8; j_call: TRBJ2-3; clone_size: once; d_call: TRBD2; cdr3_aa: CASSFRLAGHTDTQYF; cdr3_nt: TGTGCCAGCAGCTTCAGACTAGCGGGGCACACAGATACGCAGTATTTT
v_call: TRBV30; j_call: TRBJ2-1; clone_size: -; d_call: TRBD2; cdr3_aa: CAREGSGKGEQFF; cdr3_nt: TGTGCCCGGGAGGGTAGCGGGAAAGGTGAGCAGTTCTTC
v_call: TRBV24-1; j_call: TRBJ1-2; clone_size: -; d_call: -; cdr3_aa: CATSDPRGGDYGYTF; cdr3_nt: TGTGCCACCAGTGATCCCCGGGGAGGGGACTATGGCTACACCTTC
v_call: TRBV5-1; j_call: TRBJ1-2; clone_size: few; d_call: TRBD1; cdr3_aa: CASRRDRESGYTF; cdr3_nt: TGCGCCAGCAGGCGGGACAGGGAGTCTGGCTACACCTTC
v_call: TRBV25-1; j_call: TRBJ1-6; clone_size: -; d_call: -; cdr3_aa: CASTKAGFDSPLHF; cdr3_nt: TGTGCCAGCACGAAAGCAGGGTTTGATTCACCCCTCCACTTT
v_call: TRBV7-2; j_call: TRBJ2-3; clone_size: -; d_call: -; cdr3_aa: CASSGWETRADTQYF; cdr3_nt: TGTGCCAGCAGCGGGTGGGAGACAAGGGCAGATACGCAGTATTTT
v_call: TRBV20-1; j_call: TRBJ2-7; clone_size: few; d_call: TRBD2; cdr3_aa: CSARDFRGTSGGHEQYF; cdr3_nt: TGCAGTGCTAGAGATTTTCGTGGGACTAGCGGGGGGCACGAGCAGTACTTC
v_call: TRBV28; j_call: TRBJ1-4; clone_size: -; d_call: -; cdr3_aa: CASSLYGQMIFDATNEKLFF; cdr3_nt: TGTGCCAGCAGTTTGTATGGACAGATGATTTTTGACGCAACTAATGAAAAACTGTTTTTT
v_call: TRBV28; j_call: TRBJ2-1; clone_size: -; d_call: -; cdr3_aa: CASSLSRLGEQFF; cdr3_nt: TGTGCCAGCAGTTTATCCAGACTCGGAGAGCAGTTCTTC
v_call: TRBV20-1; j_call: TRBJ2-1; clone_size: few; d_call: TRBD2; cdr3_aa: CSADRRAGLGKYNEQFF; cdr3_nt: TGCAGTGCCGACCGAAGGGCGGGACTAGGGAAATACAATGAGCAGTTCTTC
v_call: TRBV29-1; j_call: TRBJ1-1; clone_size: -; d_call: -; cdr3_aa: CSVAEKTEAFF; cdr3_nt: TGCAGCGTTGCAGAGAAGACTGAAGCTTTCTTT
v_call: TRBV7-2; j_call: TRBJ2-4; clone_size: few; d_call: -; cdr3_aa: CASSFWAGDPKNIQYF; cdr3_nt: TGTGCCAGCAGCTTCTGGGCAGGGGATCCCAAAAACATTCAGTACTTC
v_call: TRBV10-3; j_call: TRBJ2-2; clone_size: few; d_call: TRBD2; cdr3_aa: CAIRAGEGVGELFF; cdr3_nt: TGTGCCATCAGAGCGGGAGAAGGAGTTGGGGAGCTGTTTTTT
v_call: TRBV5-1; j_call: TRBJ1-1; clone_size: few; d_call: -; cdr3_aa: CASREPNTEAFF; cdr3_nt: TGCGCCAGCAGGGAGCCGAACACTGAAGCTTTCTTT
v_call: TRBV5-8; j_call: TRBJ2-2; clone_size: few; d_call: TRBD1; cdr3_aa: CASWGTGATGELFF; cdr3_nt: TGTGCCAGCTGGGGGACAGGGGCCACCGGGGAGCTGTTTTTT
v_call: TRBV7-8; j_call: TRBJ2-2; clone_size: few; d_call: -; cdr3_aa: CASSVGIHTGELFF; cdr3_nt: TGTGCCAGCAGCGTCGGGATCCACACCGGGGAGCTGTTTTTT
v_call: TRBV7-8; j_call: TRBJ2-2; clone_size: -; d_call: TRBD1; cdr3_aa: CASSLGGQGFTGELFF; cdr3_nt: TGTGCCAGCAGCTTAGGGGGACAGGGCTTCACCGGGGAGCTGTTTTTT
v_call: TRBV6-4; j_call: TRBJ1-2; clone_size: -; d_call: -; cdr3_aa: CASSPQFTNYGYTF; cdr3_nt: TGTGCCAGCAGTCCCCAATTTACTAACTATGGCTACACCTTC
v_call: TRBV19; j_call: TRBJ2-1; clone_size: -; d_call: -; cdr3_aa: CASIGGNSYNEQFF; cdr3_nt: TGTGCCAGTATCGGGGGAAACTCCTACAATGAGCAGTTCTTC
v_call: TRBV29-1; j_call: TRBJ2-7; clone_size: -; d_call: TRBD2; cdr3_aa: CSVSGLAGHYEQYF; cdr3_nt: TGCAGCGTTTCGGGACTAGCGGGGCACTACGAGCAGTACTTC